These 5 T cell receptor beta chains originate from one sample sequenced in a study of shared clonotypes between healthy human individuals. The method was immunoSEQ multiplex PCR; TCRdb's version includes in-frame clones alone and lacks a portion of them. The sample includes about 2.3 million clones, just over 90% of them seen just once. Sequencing was done on a sample of naive CD4+ T cells from PBMCs. The subset is: CD45RA+ positively selected. All receptors come from a man between 18 and 29 years old in good health. Some clones in this sample may be carry-over from other donors' samples.

V usage is TRBV11-2 and J usage is TRBJ2-3, with 15 bases aligning to TRBD2. The CDR3 has 15 residues. V shed 4 bases and J 6 bases; nucleotides not matched to a gene: 2. Germline V gives CDR1 SGHAT, CDR2 FQNNGV. DNA for the CDR3: TGTGCCAGCAGCTGGACTAGCGGGAGGGCGGATACGCAGTATTTT. Translated, it gives CASSWTSGRADTQYF.

This clone appeared a few times. J is TRBJ1-1 and V is TRBV5-6; D is unresolved. The CDR3 is made up of 14 amino acids. Germline CDR1 is SGHDT and CDR2 is YYEEEE. Between the trimmed V and J ends, which lost 1 base and 2 bases, there was a span of 9 bases. The chain's CDR3 is CASSLNRRNTEAFF. CDR3 coding DNA: TGTGCCAGCAGCTTGAACAGAAGAAACACTGAAGCTTTCTTT.

In this sample, this clone turned up a few times. The chain is built from TRBV5-8 and TRBJ1-1, with no clear D. Trimming pared 4 bases from V and 6 bases from J, leaving 7 bases between. The CDR3 has 11 amino acids. Per germline, CDR1 SGHTS and CDR2 YDEGEE. CDR3 DNA: TGTGCCAGCAGCCCCCGGGCTGAAGCTTTCTTT. It yields the protein CASSPRAEAFF.

The chain combines TRBV28 with TRBJ2-1; D gene uncertain. In germline, CDR1 is MDHEN, CDR2 SYDVKM. The CDR3 length is 11 residues. V was trimmed by 4 bases and J by 10 bases, leaving 8 bases between them. CDR3 nucleotides: TGTGCCAGCAGTTCGGTGGGGGAGCAGTTCTTC. This sequence encodes CASSSVGEQFF.

The V gene is TRBV6-5, the J gene TRBJ1-5; 7 nucleotides match TRBD1. Germline CDR1 MNHEY, CDR2 SVGAGI. The V gene end was trimmed by 5 bases and the J gene end by 5 bases; junction bases not matched to a gene: 9. This CDR3 is 15 amino acids long. In nucleotides, the CDR3 is TGTGCCAGCAGTCGACTACCAGGGGGTGATCAGCCCCAGCATTTT. Translating gives CASSRLPGGDQPQHF.